Sequencing of this T cell receptor (beta chain) was carried out in a study of beta chain features in type 1 diabetes. Whole-study results and caveats: Researchers caution that PCR might favor shorter templates, equally among patients and controls.

Every donor had blood drawn once into heparin, about 116 mL on average. Trimming stripped 6 bases from V and 2 bases from J, with 5 bases between. Looked up from germline, CDR1 is GTSNPN and CDR2 is SVGIG (reference sequence). The CDR3 length is 12 residues. The investigators reverse transcribed all of the isolated RNA, so they sequenced expressed TCRB transcripts. TCRdb keeps only in-frame clones here, not all; method: immunoSEQ multiplex PCR. The sample records just over 450,000 clones, around 30% being singletons. A note on this clone: Its antigen remains unknown.

This sequence joins TRBV30 and TRBJ2-6; D unresolved. Sequencing used naive CD4+ T cells from blood. The clonotype originates from a man younger than 35 in good health. CDR3 sequence reads: CACNTGANVLTF. The DNA for the CDR3 is TGTGCCTGTAACACTGGGGCCAACGTCCTGACTTTC.